A selection of T cell receptor beta chains follows, all from one sample in a study of follicular helper T cells after annual influenza vaccination. Produced via immunoSEQ multiplex PCR; TCRdb's table is partial and in-frame only. The table has thousands of clones, 82% seen once. Sequenced here: CXCR5- memory CD4+ T cells sorted from blood, sampled on the day of influenza vaccination. Source of these receptors: an adult who received the influenza vaccine. Both conserved end residues are part of each CDR3. The D gene is left open where the match is weak. Not all rows give a size; the values are once, few, many and, for expanded clones, a class.

j_gene: TRBJ2-5
abundance: few
d_gene: -
v_gene: TRBV9
CDR3nt: TGTGCCAGCAGCGTGGGACTTCAAGAGACCCAGTACTTC
CDR3aa: CASSVGLQETQYF

j_gene: TRBJ2-3
abundance: -
d_gene: TRBD2
v_gene: TRBV15
CDR3nt: TGTGCCACCAGCAGAGATGGGCGGGGGGACACAGATACGCAGTATTTT
CDR3aa: CATSRDGRGDTDTQYF

j_gene: TRBJ1-2
abundance: -
d_gene: -
v_gene: TRBV2
CDR3nt: TGTGCCAGCAGCCATCAAAGGCAGGTCTATGGCTACACCTTC
CDR3aa: CASSHQRQVYGYTF

j_gene: TRBJ2-1
abundance: once
d_gene: -
v_gene: TRBV23-1
CDR3nt: TGCGCCAGCAGACCAGGAGACCCAAGGGTTTCCTACAATGAGCAGTTCTTC
CDR3aa: CASRPGDPRVSYNEQFF

j_gene: TRBJ1-2
abundance: -
d_gene: TRBD1
v_gene: TRBV9
CDR3nt: TGTGCCAGCAGCGCCGGACAGGGGACACGGTATGGCTACACCTTC
CDR3aa: CASSAGQGTRYGYTF

j_gene: TRBJ1-5
abundance: -
d_gene: -
v_gene: TRBV19
CDR3nt: TGTGCCAGTATGGGGGTTGGGGGGGTTAGCAATCAGCCCCAGCATTTT
CDR3aa: CASMGVGGVSNQPQHF

j_gene: TRBJ2-1
abundance: -
d_gene: TRBD2
v_gene: TRBV10-3
CDR3nt: TGTGCCATCAGTCAACTAGCGGGAGGGAACAATGAGCAGTTCTTC
CDR3aa: CAISQLAGGNNEQFF

j_gene: TRBJ1-5
abundance: -
d_gene: -
v_gene: TRBV18
CDR3nt: TGTGCCAGCTCCCAGACCGATCAGCCCCAGCATTTT
CDR3aa: CASSQTDQPQHF

j_gene: TRBJ2-2
abundance: -
d_gene: TRBD2
v_gene: TRBV7-9
CDR3nt: TGTGCCAGCAGCTTCGGACTAGCGGGGAGCACCGGGGAGCTGTTTTTT
CDR3aa: CASSFGLAGSTGELFF

j_gene: TRBJ2-2
abundance: -
d_gene: TRBD1
v_gene: TRBV19
CDR3nt: TGTGCCAGTAGTATAGATCAGTGGGGTGTCGACAGGGGGGAGAACACCGGGGAGCTGTTTTTT
CDR3aa: CASSIDQWGVDRGENTGELFF

j_gene: TRBJ2-1
abundance: -
d_gene: TRBD2
v_gene: TRBV5-1
CDR3nt: TGCGCCAGCAGCGGGAATAGCGGGGGGGCCTACAATGAGCAGTTCTTC
CDR3aa: CASSGNSGGAYNEQFF

j_gene: TRBJ2-1
abundance: -
d_gene: TRBD1
v_gene: TRBV6-4
CDR3nt: TGTGCCAGCAGTGCTCAGGGGGCGCCGGTTGAGCAGTTCTTC
CDR3aa: CASSAQGAPVEQFF

j_gene: TRBJ1-2
abundance: -
d_gene: -
v_gene: TRBV6-1
CDR3nt: TGTGCCGGGGGGGGTTATGGCTACACCTTC
CDR3aa: CAGGGYGYTF

j_gene: TRBJ1-2
abundance: -
d_gene: -
v_gene: TRBV9
CDR3nt: TGTGCCAGCAGTTTAGGGTTTATCTATGGCTACACCTTC
CDR3aa: CASSLGFIYGYTF

j_gene: TRBJ2-7
abundance: -
d_gene: TRBD2
v_gene: TRBV19
CDR3nt: TGTGCCAGTAGCACTAGCGGGAGAGGGTCCTACGAGCAGTACTTC
CDR3aa: CASSTSGRGSYEQYF

j_gene: TRBJ1-3
abundance: -
d_gene: -
v_gene: TRBV7-8
CDR3nt: TGTGCCAGCAGCCGAACGGGGACGGCAAACTCTGGAAACACCATATATTTT
CDR3aa: CASSRTGTANSGNTIYF

j_gene: TRBJ1-3
abundance: -
d_gene: -
v_gene: TRBV5-4
CDR3nt: TGTGCCAGCAGCTTATTGCAGGGTGGAAACACCATATATTTT
CDR3aa: CASSLLQGGNTIYF

j_gene: TRBJ2-3
abundance: few
d_gene: -
v_gene: TRBV19
CDR3nt: TGTGCCAGTAGTATAGGCAGGAGCCGGGATACGCAGTATTTT
CDR3aa: CASSIGRSRDTQYF

j_gene: TRBJ1-2
abundance: few
d_gene: TRBD1
v_gene: TRBV10-3
CDR3nt: TGTGCCATCAGTCCGGGACAGGGAAACCTCGGGTATGGCTACACCTTC
CDR3aa: CAISPGQGNLGYGYTF

j_gene: TRBJ2-6
abundance: -
d_gene: -
v_gene: TRBV9
CDR3nt: TGTGCCAGCAGCTTACCCAGGGCCTCCGGGGCCAACGTCCTGACTTTC
CDR3aa: CASSLPRASGANVLTF

j_gene: TRBJ2-7
abundance: -
d_gene: -
v_gene: TRBV28
CDR3nt: TGTGCCAGCAGTTCCCCTCTCTACGAGCAGTACTTC
CDR3aa: CASSSPLYEQYF